These 20 T cell receptor beta chains came from one sample sequenced in a study of graft-versus-host responses after intestinal transplantation (dated by TCRdb to the early 2020s). Their recognized antigens are unknown. The library was made by the immunoSEQ multiplex PCR assay. TCRdb holds this immuneACCESS table with in-frame rearrangements only. Some clones are missing; in checked studies, unresolved V genes explain under half, and the rest has no known cause. The sample contains approximately 88,000 clones, 90% of them found a single time. The ten largest clones represent 0.11% of the sample. Sample time point, as interpreted from the label and publication: cells obtained before transplantation from donor or recipient. This specimen was unstimulated CD4+ T cells sorted from spleen or lymph node cells, taken before intestinal transplant. The receptors were gathered from a human donor who received an intestinal transplant.

V usage is TRBV5-1 and J usage is TRBJ2-2; 9 nucleotides agree with TRBD2. Germline V gene lookup returns CDR1 SGHRS and CDR2 YFSETQ. V trimming: 5 bases; J trimming: 3 bases; junction bases outside the gene matches: 8. This CDR3 has 16 residues. The CDR3 DNA is TGCGCCAGCAGACAAAAAATAGCGGGGGACACCGGGGAGCTGTTTTTT. It yields the protein CASRQKIAGDTGELFF. Filled out from reference TRBV5-1 and TRBJ2-2, the complete variable domain reads KAGVTQTPRYLIKTRGQQVTLSCSPISGHRSVSWYQQTPGQGLQFLFEYFSETQRNKGNFPGRFSGRQFSNSRSEMNVSTLELGDSALYLCASRQKIAGDTGELFFGEGSRLTVL.

V usage is TRBV10-3 and J usage is TRBJ1-2; 8 nucleotides align to TRBD1. There are 15 residues in the CDR3. V was clipped by 4 bases and J by 7 bases; unmatched bases: 11. Looked up from germline, CDR1 is ENHRY and CDR2 is SYGVKD. The CDR3, as DNA: TGTGCCATCAGTGGGGAGACAGGGGAGAGTGGTGGCTACACCTTC. Translating gives CAISGETGESGGYTF.

This chain's CDR3 is CASSLGGTGSGGQPYEQYF. The CDR3, as DNA: TGCGCCAGCAGCTTGGGGGGGACTGGTAGCGGGGGACAACCCTACGAGCAGTACTTC. The V and J genes are TRBV5-1 and TRBJ2-7; TRBD2 matches 9 bases. V gave up 0 bases and J gave up 2 bases; unmatched junction bases: 15. CDR3 length: 19 residues. Germline assignment: CDR1 SGHRS and CDR2 YFSETQ.

The V gene is TRBV15, the J gene TRBJ2-7; perhaps TRBD1 as D (7 bases). Germline CDR1 is LNHNV and CDR2 is YYDKDF (reference sequence). The CDR3 extends over 14 amino acids. The V end lost 4 bases, the J end lost 5 bases, and 15 bases lay between the germline ends. The CDR3 region is CATSTRQGGDEQYF. The CDR3 nucleotides read TGTGCCACCAGCACCCGACAGGGAGGCGACGAGCAGTACTTC.

The chain links TRBV18 to TRBJ1-5; weak D call: TRBD1 (5 bases). The V gene lost 5 bases and the J gene lost 5 bases, with 10 bases spanning the gap. CDR1 and CDR2 from the germline V gene are KGHSH and LQKENI. The CDR3 runs 13 residues. CDR3 in amino acids: CASSWGSDQPQHF. DNA of the CDR3: TGTGCCAGCTCATGGGGCAGCGATCAGCCCCAGCATTTT.

The chain links TRBV7-9 to TRBJ1-1, with D perhaps matching TRBD1 (5 bases). V shed 8 bases and J shed 6 bases, with 10 bases lying between them. Germline V gene sequence: CDR1 SEHNR, CDR2 FQNEAQ (reference sequence). The CDR3 covers 11 residues. The CDR3 sequence is CASRTLAEAFF. The DNA of the CDR3 is TGTGCCAGCCGGACACTTGCTGAAGCTTTCTTT.

This sequence joins TRBV7-9 and TRBJ1-2; D perhaps matches TRBD1 (5 bases). This CDR3 has 15 residues. V was cut by 7 bases and J by 4 bases, with 19 bases left in between. The V gene's germline CDR1 is SEHNR and CDR2 FQNEAQ (reference sequence). The CDR3 spells CASNEPGVGSYGYTF. For the CDR3, the DNA is TGTGCCAGCAACGAGCCGGGGGTAGGCAGCTATGGCTACACCTTC.

This clone was recorded only once. This chain connects TRBV6-5 to TRBJ2-7, with 8 bases fitting TRBD2. CDR3 length: 15 amino acids. Germline V CDR1 and CDR2: MNHEY, SVGAGI. After removal of 7 bases from V and 2 bases from J, the junction contained 10 bases not matched to a gene. The chain's CDR3 is CASTYQPGGAYEQYF. CDR3 DNA: TGTGCCAGCACTTATCAACCGGGGGGGGCCTACGAGCAGTACTTC.

The chain combines TRBV10-3 with TRBJ2-7; possibly TRBD1 for D (7 bases). V lost 3 bases, J lost 0 bases, and 15 bases lay in between. The CDR3 consists of 16 residues. Germline V gives CDR1 ENHRY, CDR2 SYGVKD. This chain's CDR3 is CAISEPGGGSSYEQYF. For the CDR3, the DNA is TGTGCCATCAGTGAACCTGGAGGGGGCAGCTCCTACGAGCAGTACTTC.

V gene TRBV19 combines with J gene TRBJ1-5; 12 bases line up with TRBD1. The CDR3 totals 17 residues. The V segment lost 5 bases and the J segment 1 base; nucleotides outside the gene matches: 6. The germline gives CDR1 LNHDA, CDR2 SQIVND (reference sequence). CDR3 sequence (DNA): TGTGCCAGTAGTCCGGGGACAGGGGGCGGGAGCAATCAGCCCCAGCATTTT. Amino acid sequence: CASSPGTGGGSNQPQHF.

The sample holds one count of this clone. The J gene is TRBJ2-6, the V gene TRBV27; the match to TRBD1 covers 9 bases. Germline CDR1 and CDR2: MNHEY and SMNVEV (reference sequence). CDR3 size: 17 residues. V dropped 4 bases and J dropped 2; count of bases not matched to a gene: 6. CDR3 amino acids: CASSYGQGRAGANVLTF. In DNA form, the CDR3 reads TGTGCCAGCAGTTACGGACAGGGGAGGGCTGGGGCCAACGTCCTGACTTTC. The variable domain in full, with the rest retrieved from reference TRBV27 and TRBJ2-6, is EAQVTQNPRYLITVTGKKLTVTCSQNMNHEYMSWYRQDPGLGLRQIYYSMNVEVTDKGDVPEGYKVSRKEKRNFPLILESPSPNQTSLYFCASSYGQGRAGANVLTFGAGSRLTVL.

V usage is TRBV7-2 and J usage is TRBJ2-6; weak D call: TRBD2 (5 bases). The CDR3 spans 18 residues. The V gene's germline CDR1 is SGHTA and CDR2 FQGNSA. Trimming pared 1 base from V and 4 bases from J, leaving 17 bases between. The CDR3 reads CASSLEPPGVSGANVLTF. The CDR3 coding sequence is TGTGCCAGCAGCTTAGAACCCCCCGGGGTTTCCGGGGCCAACGTCCTGACTTTC.

This clone was recorded only once. The rearrangement uses TRBV6-1 and TRBJ2-5; the match to TRBD2 covers 11 bases. Unmatched junction bases numbered 8, after V lost 2 bases and J lost 3 bases. This CDR3 spans 17 amino acids. CDR1 and CDR2 (germline): MNHNS, SASEGT. Here the CDR3 DNA reads TGTGCCAGCAGTGAAAGGGCTAGCGGGGGGACGAAAGAGACCCAGTACTTC. As protein: CASSERASGGTKETQYF.

The V call is TRBV2, the J call TRBJ1-5, with TRBD1 matching 10 bases. Germline assignment: CDR1 SNHLY and CDR2 FYNNEI. Trimming cost V 6 bases and J 5 bases; bases outside gene matches: 4. The CDR3 spans 14 residues. The CDR3: CASRRQGADQPQHF. The CDR3 bases are TGTGCCAGCAGAAGACAGGGGGCCGATCAGCCCCAGCATTTT.

The chain has TRBV14 and TRBJ2-7; the D gene is possibly TRBD2 (5 bases). Looked up from germline, CDR1 is SGHDN and CDR2 is FVKESK. V dropped 2 bases and J dropped 6 bases, with 14 bases sitting between them. The CDR3 covers 14 residues. The CDR3 nucleotides read TGTGCCAGCAGCCAACTGGAGGTGGTAGGCGAGCAGTACTTC. Protein product: CASSQLEVVGEQYF.

The chain recombines TRBV6-6 with TRBJ1-5; possible D gene TRBD1, 6 bases. The V gene's germline CDR1 is MNHNY and CDR2 SVGAGI (reference sequence). This CDR3 contains 15 residues. Trimming stripped 0 bases from V and 4 bases from J, with 10 bases between. CDR3 loop: CASSYSVQGNQPQHF. CDR3 coding DNA: TGTGCCAGCAGTTACTCGGTGCAGGGGAATCAGCCCCAGCATTTT.

This chain joins TRBV2 and TRBJ1-1; D unresolved. The V gene lost 3 bases and the J gene lost 1 base, with 6 bases spanning the gap. CDR1 and CDR2 from the germline V gene are SNHLY and FYNNEI. The CDR3 runs 13 residues. Here the CDR3 reads CASSESANTEAFF. CDR3 bases: TGTGCCAGCAGTGAGAGCGCGAACACTGAAGCTTTCTTT.

The chain recombines TRBV7-9 with TRBJ1-1; D might be TRBD1 (5 bases). V shed 2 bases and J shed 4 bases, with 14 bases lying between them. The CDR3 totals 15 residues. Germline-derived CDR1 and CDR2 are SEHNR and FQNEAQ (reference sequence). CDR3 bases: TGTGCCAGCAGCTTAATACCAGGGATCCCCACTGAAGCTTTCTTT. As protein: CASSLIPGIPTEAFF.

The chain carries TRBV6-1 and TRBJ1-2; D is unresolved. CDR1 and CDR2 (germline): MNHNS, SASEGT. This CDR3 contains 16 residues. V gave up 0 bases and J gave up 3 bases, with 14 bases separating them. For the CDR3, the DNA is TGTGCCAGCAGTGAAGCATTTCCGGGAGAGGACTATGGCTACACCTTC. Its protein product is CASSEAFPGEDYGYTF.

The genes are TRBV6-5 and TRBJ1-2, with 7 bases identical to TRBD1. V trimming: 6 bases; J trimming: 5 bases; junction bases outside the gene matches: 6. Germline-derived CDR1 and CDR2 are MNHEY and SVGAGI. This CDR3 spans 13 amino acids. CDR3 residues: CASSQTGNYGYTF. DNA of the CDR3: TGTGCCAGCAGCCAGACAGGGAATTATGGCTACACCTTC.